What follows are 5 T cell receptor beta chains derived from one specimen sequenced in a study of human T cells and chemical hapten exposure. TCRdb processed the RACE reads anew with MiXCR; each CDR3 protein has one entry. In the table there are 70,000 to 100,000 distinct CDR3 sequences, approximately 8% of which are singletons. Time point meaning: patch test 1, 2 weeks after DPC sensitization. Treatment specified: therapeutic diphenylcyclopropenone sensitization with weekly scalp DPC. Sequences were derived from whole blood, sampled in connection with sensitization to the hapten diphenylcyclopropenone (DPC). These receptors all come from a woman in her 30s with alopecia areata. Some clones in this sample may be carry-over from other donors' samples.

This clonotype was counted many times. The chain combines TRBV4-1 with TRBJ2-7; 11 positions match TRBD2. Germline CDR1 reads MGHRA; CDR2 reads YSYEKL. CDR3 length: 14 residues. Trimming took 4 bases from V and 3 from J; bases not matched to a gene: 2. The CDR3 reads CASSPGLADYEQYF. DNA for the CDR3: TGCGCCAGCAGCCCGGGACTAGCGGACTACGAGCAGTACTTC.

This clonotype showed up just a few times. This sequence joins TRBV7-9 and TRBJ2-4; weak D call: TRBD2 (6 bases). This CDR3 contains 16 residues. The germline CDR1 and CDR2 sequences are SEHNR and FQNEAQ (reference sequence). The V and J ends lost 1 base and 1 base respectively, with 11 bases between them. The CDR3 sequence: CASSLEYRGAKNIQYF. The CDR3 DNA reads as TGTGCCAGCAGCTTAGAGTACCGGGGGGCCAAAAACATTCAGTACTTC.

This clonotype was picked up many times. The chain uses TRBV4-1 and TRBJ2-4, with TRBD1 matching over 8 bases. The CDR3 covers 14 residues. V was clipped by 5 bases and J by 8 bases; unmatched bases: 8. The germline CDR1 and CDR2 sequences are MGHRA and YSYEKL. CDR3 coding DNA: TGCGCCAGCAGCAAATCGACAGGGGCGGACATTCAGTACTTC. This gives the protein CASSKSTGADIQYF.

V and J are TRBV6-5 and TRBJ1-2; D perhaps matches TRBD1 (5 bases). The ends were cut back, 0 bases at V and 3 bases at J, with 14 bases in the middle. Germline V CDR1 and CDR2: MNHEY, SVGAGI. CDR3 length: 16 residues. CDR3 nucleotide sequence: TGTGCCAGCAGTTACTCCCGGACAAGGCTGGACTATGGCTACACCTTC. Protein: CASSYSRTRLDYGYTF.

The table lists this clonotype with a few counts. This could be a read error, since a much larger clone is one nucleotide away. The V call is TRBV7-9, the J call TRBJ1-2; the D is unclear. Germline V lookup: CDR1 SEHNR, CDR2 FQNEAQ (reference sequence). The CDR3 is 13 amino acids. Trimming removed 2 bases from V and 6 bases from J, with 10 bases in between. CDR3 nucleotides: TGTGCCAGCAGCTTAACCGCTAGCCATGGCTACACCTTC. Protein sequence: CASSLTASHGYTF.